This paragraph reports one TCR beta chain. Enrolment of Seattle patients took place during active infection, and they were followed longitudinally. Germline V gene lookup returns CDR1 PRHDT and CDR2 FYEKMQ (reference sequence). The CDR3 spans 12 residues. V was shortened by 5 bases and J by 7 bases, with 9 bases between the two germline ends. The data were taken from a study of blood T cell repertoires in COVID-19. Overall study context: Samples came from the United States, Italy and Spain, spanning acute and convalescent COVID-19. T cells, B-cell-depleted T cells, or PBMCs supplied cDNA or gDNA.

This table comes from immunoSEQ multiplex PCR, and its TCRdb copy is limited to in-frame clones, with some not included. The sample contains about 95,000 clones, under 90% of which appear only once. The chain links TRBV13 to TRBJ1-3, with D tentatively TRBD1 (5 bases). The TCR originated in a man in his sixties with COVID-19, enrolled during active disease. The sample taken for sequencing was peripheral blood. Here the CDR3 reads CASSRGGNTIYF. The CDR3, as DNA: TGTGCCAGCAGCCGGGGGGGGAACACCATATATTTT.